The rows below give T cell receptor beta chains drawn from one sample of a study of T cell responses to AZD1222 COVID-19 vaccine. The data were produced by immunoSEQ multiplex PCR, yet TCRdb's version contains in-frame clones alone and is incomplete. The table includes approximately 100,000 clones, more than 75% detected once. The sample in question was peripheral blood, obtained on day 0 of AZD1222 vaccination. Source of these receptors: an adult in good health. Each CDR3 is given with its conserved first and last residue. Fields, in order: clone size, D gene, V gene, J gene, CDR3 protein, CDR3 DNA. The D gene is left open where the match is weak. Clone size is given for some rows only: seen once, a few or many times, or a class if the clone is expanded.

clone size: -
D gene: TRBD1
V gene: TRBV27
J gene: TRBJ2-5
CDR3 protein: CASSFGQGAGTQYF
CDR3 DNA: TGTGCCAGCAGTTTTGGACAGGGGGCTGGGACCCAGTACTTC

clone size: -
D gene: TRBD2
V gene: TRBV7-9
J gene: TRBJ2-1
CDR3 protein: CASSLASGGPFGFF
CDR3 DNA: TGTGCCAGCAGCTTAGCCTCGGGGGGGCCCTTTGGATTCTTC

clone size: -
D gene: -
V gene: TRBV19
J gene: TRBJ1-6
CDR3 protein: CASSIIGSSYNSPLHF
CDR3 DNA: TGTGCCAGTAGTATTATAGGGAGCTCCTATAATTCACCCCTCCACTTT

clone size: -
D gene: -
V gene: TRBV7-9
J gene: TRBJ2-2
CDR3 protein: CASSLGLGHSNTGELFF
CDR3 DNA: TGTGCCAGCAGCTTAGGTTTGGGGCATTCGAACACCGGGGAGCTGTTTTTT

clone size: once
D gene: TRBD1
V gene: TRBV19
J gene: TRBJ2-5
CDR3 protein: CASSIRDRVNEETQYF
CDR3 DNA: TGTGCCAGTAGTATCCGGGACAGGGTGAACGAAGAGACCCAGTACTTC

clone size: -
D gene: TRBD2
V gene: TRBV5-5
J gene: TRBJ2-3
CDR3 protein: CASSPRLAGGIVPYF
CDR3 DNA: TGTGCCAGCAGCCCGAGACTAGCGGGGGGGATAGTGCCGTATTTT

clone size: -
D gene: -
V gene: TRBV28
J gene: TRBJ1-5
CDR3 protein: CASSPHGGQPQHF
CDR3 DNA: TGTGCCAGCAGCCCACACGGTGGTCAGCCCCAGCATTTT

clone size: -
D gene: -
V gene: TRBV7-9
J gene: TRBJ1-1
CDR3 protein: CASSSDSAGTEAFF
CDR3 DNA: TGTGCCAGCAGCTCGGACTCTGCGGGCACTGAAGCTTTCTTT

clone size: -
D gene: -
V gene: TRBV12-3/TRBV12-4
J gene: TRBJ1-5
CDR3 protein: CASSPSNQPQHF
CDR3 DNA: TGTGCCAGCAGTCCGTCGAATCAGCCCCAGCATTTT

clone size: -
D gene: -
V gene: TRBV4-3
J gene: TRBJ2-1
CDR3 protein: CASSQSRSGGEQFF
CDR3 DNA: TGCGCCAGCAGCCAAAGCCGATCGGGCGGTGAGCAGTTCTTC

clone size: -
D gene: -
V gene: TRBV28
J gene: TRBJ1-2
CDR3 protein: CAGRDLGYGYTF
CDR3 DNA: TGTGCCGGCCGGGACCTTGGGTATGGCTACACCTTC

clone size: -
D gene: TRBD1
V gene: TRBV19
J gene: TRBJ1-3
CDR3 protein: CARPGRLPLDRGNTIYF
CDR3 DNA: TGTGCCAGACCCGGGCGGCTACCCCTGGACAGGGGGAACACCATATATTTT

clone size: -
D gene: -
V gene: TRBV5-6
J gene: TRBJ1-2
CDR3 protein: CASSLYVGRINYGYTF
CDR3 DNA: TGTGCCAGCAGCTTGTATGTAGGGAGGATTAACTATGGCTACACCTTC

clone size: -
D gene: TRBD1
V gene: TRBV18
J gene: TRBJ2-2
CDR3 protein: CASSRDRGSDTGELFF
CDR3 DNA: TGTGCCAGCTCACGGGACAGGGGGTCGGACACCGGGGAGCTGTTTTTT

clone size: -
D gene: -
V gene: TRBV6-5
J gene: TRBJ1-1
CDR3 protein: CASIGEFRRSTEAFF
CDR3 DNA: TGTGCCAGCATTGGTGAGTTCAGGAGGAGCACTGAAGCTTTCTTT

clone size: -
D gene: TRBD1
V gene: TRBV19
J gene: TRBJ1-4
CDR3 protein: CASSLWTGTNEKLFF
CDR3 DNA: TGTGCCAGTAGTCTTTGGACAGGGACTAATGAAAAACTGTTTTTT